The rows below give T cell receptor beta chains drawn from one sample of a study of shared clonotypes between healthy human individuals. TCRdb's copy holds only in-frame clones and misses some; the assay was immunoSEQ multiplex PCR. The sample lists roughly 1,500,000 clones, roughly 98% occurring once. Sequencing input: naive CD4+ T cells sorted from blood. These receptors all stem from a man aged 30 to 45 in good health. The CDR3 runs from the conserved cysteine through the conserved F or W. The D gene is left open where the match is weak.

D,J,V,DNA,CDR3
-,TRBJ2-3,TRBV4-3,TGCGCCAGCAGCCAGAGGATGGGATCGTTGCCCGATACGCAGTATTTT,CASSQRMGSLPDTQYF
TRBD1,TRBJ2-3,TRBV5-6,TGTGCCAGCAGCTTCCGGGACAGACCCACAGATACGCAGTATTTT,CASSFRDRPTDTQYF
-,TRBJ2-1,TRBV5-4,TGTGCCAGCAGCTTGTTGTCAGGGTCCGATGAGCAGTTCTTC,CASSLLSGSDEQFF
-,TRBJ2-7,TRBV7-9,TGTGCCAGCAGCCCCTCGGACAGAAACTACGAGCAGTACTTC,CASSPSDRNYEQYF
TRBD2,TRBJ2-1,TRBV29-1,TGCAGCGTTAATCGTCATGCGGGAGGGCATTACGAGCAGTTCTTC,CSVNRHAGGHYEQFF
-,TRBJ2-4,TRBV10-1,TGCGCCAGCAGTGAGTCGAGACGCGGTGATGACATTCAGTACTTC,CASSESRRGDDIQYF
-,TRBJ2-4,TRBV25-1,TGTGCCAGCAGTGCTCCTAGCGAGTTCAAAAACATTCAGTACTTC,CASSAPSEFKNIQYF
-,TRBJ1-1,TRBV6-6,TGTGCCAGCAGTTATTTTGCCAGAGAGAACACTGAAGCTTTCTTT,CASSYFARENTEAFF
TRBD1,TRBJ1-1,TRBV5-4,TGTGCCAGCAGCACCGAACAGGGGGCCGGATCCACTGAAGCTTTCTTT,CASSTEQGAGSTEAFF
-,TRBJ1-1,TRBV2,TGTGCCAGCAGTGGGTCGAGCAGGGCCCACACTGAAGCTTTCTTT,CASSGSSRAHTEAFF
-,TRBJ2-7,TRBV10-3,TGTGCCATCAGTGGACAGGGCCCGGCGGGGGGCGAGCAGTACTTC,CAISGQGPAGGEQYF
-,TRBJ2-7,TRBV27,TGTGCCAGCAGTTGGAGGGCGGGAATGTACGAGCAGTACTTC,CASSWRAGMYEQYF
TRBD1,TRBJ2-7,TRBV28,TGTGCCAGCAGAGGCCGGGACAGGGCCTACGAGCAGTACTTC,CASRGRDRAYEQYF
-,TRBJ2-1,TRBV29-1,TGCAGCGTTGGACTTGCCCCTGAGCAGTTCTTC,CSVGLAPEQFF
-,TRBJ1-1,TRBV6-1,TGTGCCAGCAGTGCCCTCGGACAGTTGAACACTGAAGCTTTCTTT,CASSALGQLNTEAFF
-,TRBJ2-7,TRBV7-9,TGTGCCAGCACCGTAGGGGGTGGAGTCCCGTACTTC,CASTVGGGVPYF